These 32 T cell receptor beta chains originate from one sample sequenced in a study of T cell changes during pregnancy in multiple sclerosis. Sequencing was performed with immunoSEQ multiplex PCR; in TCRdb, only in-frame clones are kept and a portion is missing. In the table there are around 80,000 clones, about 92% of which are singletons. Material: peripheral blood, obtained before pregnancy. Receptors originate from a female donor with multiple sclerosis, enrolled in a pregnancy study.

The rearrangement uses TRBV19 and TRBJ1-5; D not resolved. Germline CDR1 is LNHDA and CDR2 is SQIVND (reference sequence). The CDR3 covers 16 residues. The V end was cut by 3 bases, the J end by 0 bases, with 12 bases between. CDR3 protein: CASSITSGPSNQPQHF. DNA for the CDR3: TGTGCCAGTAGTATTACGTCGGGTCCTAGCAATCAGCCCCAGCATTTT.

This clone occurred once. The chain links TRBV23-1 to TRBJ1-1; maybe TRBD1 (6 bases). TRBV23-1 is labeled an ORF, and its function is uncertain. V shed 10 bases and J shed 0 bases, with 27 bases lying between them. The CDR3 covers 18 residues. The CDR3 DNA reads TGCGCCATCAACCCCCGATATCGACAGGAGAACATGAACACTGAAGCTTTCTTT. It encodes CAINPRYRQENMNTEAFF.

V is TRBV7-9 and J is TRBJ1-1, with 10 nucleotides matching TRBD1. The V and J ends lost 4 bases and 9 bases, in that order; junction bases with no gene match: 8. Looked up from germline, CDR1 is SEHNR and CDR2 is FQNEAQ (reference sequence). The CDR3 sequence is 14 residues long. The CDR3 DNA sequence: TGTGCCAGCAGCTCTTTCCGGGACAGGGGACAAGCTTTCTTT. Its translation is CASSSFRDRGQAFF.

This chain joins TRBV15 and TRBJ1-1; TRBD1 might be the D (5 bases). The CDR3 spans 13 residues. Trimming removed 6 bases at V and 11 bases at J, with 19 bases between. CDR1 is LNHNV and CDR2 is YYDKDF in the germline V gene (reference sequence). The CDR3 DNA reads as TGTGCCACCAGGTTCGCAGGAGACCGGGGGGCTTTCTTT. This codes for CATRFAGDRGAFF.

The chain has TRBV19 and TRBJ1-5; D is possibly TRBD1 (5 bases). The CDR3 runs 13 residues. CDR1 is LNHDA and CDR2 is SQIVND in the germline V gene (reference sequence). V shed 4 bases and J shed 8 bases, with 12 bases lying between them. The CDR3, as DNA: TGTGCCAGTAGTAGCTGGGGCGGGGAGCCCCAGCATTTT. It translates to CASSSWGGEPQHF.

The genes are TRBV7-9 and TRBJ2-7, with 12 bases matching TRBD1. V lost 5 bases and J lost 4; bases outside the gene matches: 6. From germline, CDR1 is SEHNR and CDR2 FQNEAQ (reference sequence). The CDR3 totals 15 residues. CDR3 nucleotides: TGTGCCAGCAGCGCTCCGGGACAGGGGGCTTACGAGCAGTACTTC. Protein sequence: CASSAPGQGAYEQYF.

The chain is built from TRBV19 and TRBJ1-1, with 9 bases aligning to TRBD1. The CDR3 consists of 13 residues. Germline assignment: CDR1 LNHDA and CDR2 SQIVND (reference sequence). Trimming removed 5 bases from V and 7 bases from J; junction bases left unmatched: 5. The chain's CDR3 is CASSEGQGVEAFF. CDR3 in DNA: TGTGCCAGTAGTGAGGGACAGGGTGTTGAAGCTTTCTTT. Combining the CDR3 with reference TRBV19 and TRBJ1-1 gives the whole variable domain DGGITQSPKYLFRKEGQNVTLSCEQNLNHDAMYWYRQDPGQGLRLIYYSQIVNDFQKGDIAEGYSVSREKKESFPLTVTSAQKNPTAFYLCASSEGQGVEAFFGQGTRLTVV.

The rearrangement uses TRBV11-2 and TRBJ1-4; a possible D gene is TRBD1 (5 bases). The germline V gene encodes CDR1 SGHAT and CDR2 FQNNGV. Trimming took off 0 bases at V and 0 bases at J, with 8 bases between the two ends. This CDR3 region has 16 residues. This CDR3 is CASSLDRVATNEKLFF. In DNA form, the CDR3 reads TGTGCCAGCAGCTTAGACAGGGTTGCAACTAATGAAAAACTGTTTTTT.

The sample holds one count of this clone. This chain joins TRBV14 and TRBJ2-3, with D perhaps TRBD2 (6 bases). The CDR3 consists of 14 residues. V lost 5 bases, J lost 3 bases, and 12 bases lay in between. CDR1 is SGHDN and CDR2 is FVKESK in the germline V gene. The CDR3 loop is CASSGGLGTDTQYF. CDR3 DNA sequence: TGTGCCAGCAGCGGAGGGCTGGGGACAGATACGCAGTATTTT.

The chain couples TRBV2 to TRBJ1-6; 7 nucleotides line up with TRBD1. The CDR3 sequence is 15 residues long. Trimming removed 10 bases from V and 10 bases from J; junction bases left unmatched: 16. Germline CDR1 SNHLY, CDR2 FYNNEI. This CDR3 is CATYYSGGKGSPLHF. The CDR3 DNA sequence: TGTGCCACCTACTATTCAGGGGGAAAGGGGTCACCCCTCCACTTT.

V is TRBV9 and J is TRBJ2-5; D is possibly TRBD2 (5 bases). Gene TRBJ2-7 matches the end of the DNA better, so the J call may be wrong. The CDR3 is made up of 14 amino acids. In germline, CDR1 is SGDLS, CDR2 YYNGEE. For the CDR3, the DNA is TGTGCCAGCAGTCCAAGAGGGAGCTCCTACGAGCAGTACTTC. Translation: CASSPRGSSYEQYF.

The chain recombines TRBV5-6 with TRBJ1-3, with D unclear. The CDR3 spans 17 residues. From germline, CDR1 is SGHDT and CDR2 YYEEEE. V lost 4 bases and J lost 2, with 19 bases in between. For the CDR3, the DNA is TGTGCCAGCAGCCGGAGAGCCCACCTAAGGACTGGAAACACCATATATTTT. This codes for CASSRRAHLRTGNTIYF.

The rearrangement joins TRBV4-2 to TRBJ2-5, with TRBD2 matching over 8 bases. This CDR3 spans 14 amino acids. Germline V lookup: CDR1 LGHNA, CDR2 YNFKEQ. J was trimmed by 0 bases and V by 4 bases; bases with no gene match: 1. The chain's CDR3 is CASSLAGYQETQYF. In nucleotides, the CDR3 is TGTGCCAGCAGCCTAGCGGGGTACCAAGAGACCCAGTACTTC.

V gene TRBV7-6 combines with J gene TRBJ1-5, with a possible D match to TRBD1 (5 bases). The germline V gene encodes CDR1 SGHVS and CDR2 FNYEAQ. The V end lost 1 base, the J end lost 3 bases, and 13 bases lay between the germline ends. The CDR3 runs 16 residues. This CDR3 reads CASSLGWGGDNQPQHF. CDR3 DNA sequence: TGTGCCAGCAGCTTAGGGTGGGGCGGAGACAATCAGCCCCAGCATTTT.

The chain joins TRBV5-6 to TRBJ2-7, with 7 bases aligning to TRBD2. Per the germline V gene, CDR1 is SGHDT and CDR2 is YYEEEE. Trimming took 1 base from V and 4 from J; bases not matched to a gene: 5. CDR3 size: 14 residues. The CDR3 nucleotides are TGTGCCAGCAGCTTGATACTAGCGCCTTACGAGCAGTACTTC. Protein: CASSLILAPYEQYF.

The chain uses TRBV5-4 and TRBJ2-7; 8 positions agree with TRBD2. The length of the CDR3 is 16 residues. The trim removed 9 bases at V and 3 bases at J, leaving 17 bases unmatched. Germline V lookup: CDR1 SGHNT, CDR2 YYREEE (reference sequence). CDR3 sequence (DNA): TGTGCCACTGGGACGCGGGGGGCGGGGGCATTCTACGAGCAGTACTTC. This codes for CATGTRGAGAFYEQYF.

This sequence joins TRBV10-3 and TRBJ2-3; a possible D gene is TRBD2 (7 bases). Germline loops: CDR1 ENHRY, CDR2 SYGVKD. CDR3 size: 14 residues. Trimming took off 9 bases at V and 0 bases at J, with 13 bases between the two ends. The CDR3 nucleotides read TGTGCCATAACAAGGGGGGGAAGCACAGATACGCAGTATTTT. This translates into CAITRGGSTDTQYF.

The V and J genes are TRBV27 and TRBJ2-5, with 8 bases that match TRBD1. The CDR3 has 16 residues. Germline trimming cut 4 bases from V and 6 bases from J; bases unmatched to any gene: 13. From germline, CDR1 is MNHEY and CDR2 SMNVEV (reference sequence). This chain's CDR3 is CASSSYRTGQNKTQYF. The CDR3 DNA reads TGTGCCAGCAGTTCTTATCGGACAGGGCAAAATAAGACCCAGTACTTC.

The chain uses TRBV7-9 and TRBJ2-4; a possible D gene is TRBD2 (6 bases). There are 12 residues in the CDR3. CDR1 and CDR2 from the germline V gene are SEHNR and FQNEAQ (reference sequence). Trimming pared 3 bases from V and 8 bases from J, leaving 8 bases between. The CDR3 spells CASSFRRDIQYF. In DNA form, the CDR3 reads TGTGCCAGCAGCTTCCGGAGGGACATTCAGTACTTC.

The genes are TRBV18 and TRBJ2-3; 7 positions match TRBD2. This CDR3 comprises 17 residues. V gave up 2 bases and J gave up 3 bases; unmatched junction bases: 11. The germline CDR1 and CDR2 sequences are KGHSH and LQKENI. The CDR3 is CASSPAGRGRLTDTQYF. The CDR3 DNA reads TGTGCCAGCTCACCAGCAGGGCGGGGGAGACTAACAGATACGCAGTATTTT. The full variable domain, completed using reference TRBV18 and TRBJ2-3, is NAGVMQNPRHLVRRRGQEARLRCSPMKGHSHVYWYRQLPEEGLKFMVYLQKENIIDESGMPKERFSAEFPKEGPSILRIQQVVRGDSAAYFCASSPAGRGRLTDTQYFGPGTRLTVL.

The chain links TRBV13 to TRBJ1-4; TRBD1 is a possible D gene (5 bases). This CDR3 region has 16 residues. Between the trimmed V and J ends, which lost 3 bases and 3 bases, there was a span of 14 bases. Germline values: CDR1 PRHDT, CDR2 FYEKMQ (reference sequence). CDR3 region: CASSLGRDRSNEKLFF. DNA for the CDR3: TGTGCCAGCAGCTTGGGGCGGGACCGATCTAATGAAAAACTGTTTTTT.

The chain has TRBV5-5 and TRBJ1-4; 7 bases are shared with TRBD1. There are 18 residues in the CDR3. Germline trimming cut 1 base from V and 0 bases from J; bases unmatched to any gene: 9. The germline V gene has CDR1 SGHKS and CDR2 YYEKEE (reference sequence). CDR3 protein: CASSLLDRTVATNEKLFF. The CDR3 DNA is TGTGCCAGCAGCTTGTTGGACAGGACGGTTGCAACTAATGAAAAACTGTTTTTT.

The rearrangement uses TRBV9 and TRBJ1-5; 7 nucleotides match TRBD1. The CDR3 is 15 residues long. V lost 3 bases to trimming and J lost 6 bases; unmatched junction nucleotides: 9. Germline CDR1 SGDLS, CDR2 YYNGEE. This chain's CDR3 is CASSATGASSQPQHF. As DNA, the CDR3 is TGTGCCAGCAGCGCTACAGGGGCTTCAAGTCAGCCCCAGCATTTT.

This rearrangement joins TRBV7-6 to TRBJ1-4; no clear D gene. V was pared by 3 bases and J by 8 bases, with 7 bases between. The CDR3 length is 12 residues. Germline assignment: CDR1 SGHVS and CDR2 FNYEAQ. The CDR3 spells CASSLTTEKLFF. The CDR3 DNA follows: TGTGCCAGCAGCTTGACTACGGAAAAACTGTTTTTT.

The gene calls are TRBV2 and TRBJ1-1; D is possibly TRBD1 (5 bases). With 3 bases removed from V and 8 bases from J, the gap between germline ends came to 13 bases. The germline V gene has CDR1 SNHLY and CDR2 FYNNEI. The CDR3 extends over 13 amino acids. The DNA for the CDR3 is TGTGCCAGCAGTGAGGGGGAGGGTCTGGAAGCTTTCTTT. This encodes CASSEGEGLEAFF.

J is TRBJ2-7 and V is TRBV7-8; 8 bases are shared with TRBD1. V gave up 10 bases and J gave up 1 base; unmatched junction bases: 6. The CDR3 runs 13 residues. Germline CDR1 reads SGHVS; CDR2 reads FQNEAQ. As DNA, the CDR3 is TGTGCCACCTTCCGGGACAGGTCCTACGAGCAGTACTTC. It translates to CATFRDRSYEQYF.

This chain uses TRBV5-6 with TRBJ1-5; 8 bases map to TRBD1. The germline CDR1 and CDR2 sequences are SGHDT and YYEEEE. The CDR3 covers 14 residues. V lost 3 bases and J lost 7; bases outside the gene matches: 6. The CDR3 DNA reads as TGTGCCAGCAGCTCGGGGACAGGCCGACAGCCCCAGCATTTT. Translated, it gives CASSSGTGRQPQHF.

The chain uses TRBV19 and TRBJ1-2, with D possibly matching TRBD1 (6 bases). Between the trimmed V and J ends, which lost 4 bases and 4 bases, there was a span of 10 bases. Germline V gene data show CDR1 as LNHDA and CDR2 as SQIVND (reference sequence). The CDR3 loop spans 13 amino acids. The CDR3 bases are TGTGCCAGTAGTAACCAGGGGTCCTATGGCTACACCTTC. This codes for CASSNQGSYGYTF.

The chain has TRBV11-3 and TRBJ1-1, with 8 bases matching TRBD1. Trimming cost V 2 bases and J 3 bases; bases outside gene matches: 2. The CDR3 has 14 amino acids. Germline V CDR1 and CDR2: SGHNT, YENEEA. CDR3 DNA sequence: TGTGCCAGCAGCTTACAGGGGGCGGACACTGAAGCTTTCTTT. Translation: CASSLQGADTEAFF. The variable domain in full, with the rest retrieved from reference TRBV11-3 and TRBJ1-1, is EAGVVQSPRYKIIEKKQPVAFWCNPISGHNTLYWYLQNLGQGPELLIRYENEEAVDDSQLPKDRFSAERLKGVDSTLKIQPAELGDSAVYLCASSLQGADTEAFFGQGTRLTVV.

The rearrangement joins TRBV11-1 to TRBJ2-1; possible D gene TRBD2, 6 bases. The CDR3 contains 11 residues. Germline values: CDR1 SGHAT, CDR2 FQDESV (reference sequence). V lost 1 base to trimming and J lost 15 bases, with 10 bases between them. The CDR3 DNA reads TGTGCCAGCAGCTTAGGGGCCGGGAGGTTCTTC. Translation: CASSLGAGRFF.

This rearrangement joins TRBV7-8 to TRBJ2-1; D may be TRBD1 (7 bases). The V gene's germline CDR1 is SGHVS and CDR2 FQNEAQ. This CDR3 comprises 16 residues. V shed 5 bases and J shed 8 bases, with 22 bases lying between them. The CDR3 DNA follows: TGTGCCAGCAGCAATAACCCAGGGGGGTCCTCCGATGAGCAGTTCTTC. Translated: CASSNNPGGSSDEQFF.

The chain joins TRBV13 to TRBJ1-5, with TRBD1 matching 9 bases. This CDR3 has 15 amino acids. V dropped 5 bases and J dropped 7; count of bases not matched to a gene: 9. From germline, CDR1 is PRHDT and CDR2 FYEKMQ (reference sequence). CDR3 region: CASSEWGTGKQPQHF. As DNA, the CDR3 is TGTGCCAGCAGCGAATGGGGGACAGGGAAACAGCCCCAGCATTTT.